This paragraph reports one TCR beta chain. The CDR3 sequence is 16 residues long. After removal of 1 base from V and 5 bases from J, the junction contained 7 bases not matched to a gene. Germline CDR1 reads LGHDT; CDR2 reads YNNKEL (reference sequence). This record comes from a study of regulatory T cells in long-lasting Graves disease. The overall study: It was over 5 years of antithyroid drugs, with positive TSH receptor antibodies, that meant persistent Graves' disease.

Libraries of TCR beta came from iRepertoire HTBI primers plus Arm-PCR of CDR3 regions. Using its own MiXCR run on the multiplex PCR reads, TCRdb lists one record per CDR3 protein. The repertoire consists of some 450,000 distinct CDR3 sequences, with roughly a quarter occurring once and the leading ten covering about 26%. Noted time point: persistent/refractory GD, antithyroid drugs over 5 years with positive TRAb. The TCR library was made from RNA extracted from PBMCs. Patients all came to the study from an endocrinology department in Xi'an, China. A volume of roughly 9.1 milliliters of peripheral blood was collected in EDTA tubes.

The chain carries TRBV3-1 and TRBJ1-5; 8 bases are a match to TRBD1. Sequenced here: peripheral blood mononuclear cells (PBMCs), sampled when the disease was refractory, from a patient treated with antithyroid drugs. The sequence was obtained from a female donor with Graves disease. CDR3 sequence (DNA): TGTGCCAGCAGCCAAGGAGGGACAGGTCATGATCAGCCCCAGCATTTT. Its translation is CASSQGGTGHDQPQHF. Full variable domain (remainder filled in from reference TRBV3-1 and TRBJ1-5): DTAVSQTPKYLVTQMGNDKSIKCEQNLGHDTMYWYKQDSKKFLKIMFSYNNKELIINETVPNRFSPKSPDKAHLNLHINSLELGDSAVYFCASSQGGTGHDQPQHFGDGTRLSIL.